This T cell receptor (beta chain) appears in the sequencing data of a study of T cells in Graves' hyperthyroidism and ophthalmopathy. This clonotype was counted at least ten times. Template material for amplifying TCR beta CDR3 regions consisted of RNA transcripts. The HTBI set primed first-round TCR CDR3 RT-PCR. TCRdb redid the calling of the multiplex PCR reads with MiXCR, one entry per CDR3 protein. The sample has 500,000 or so distinct CDR3 sequences; about a sixth are singletons. V was shortened by 4 bases and J by 4 bases, with 13 bases between the two germline ends. The CDR3 consists of 14 residues. Germline CDR1 and CDR2: SGHAT and FQNNGV.

The chain has TRBV11-2 and TRBJ1-2; D perhaps matches TRBD1 (5 bases). This TCR was sampled from a woman under 30 with Graves' ophthalmopathy. Sequenced sample: blood. In nucleotides, the CDR3 is TGTGCCAGCAGCTCCCCGGACACCGCCTATGGCTACACCTTC. This gives the protein CASSSPDTAYGYTF.